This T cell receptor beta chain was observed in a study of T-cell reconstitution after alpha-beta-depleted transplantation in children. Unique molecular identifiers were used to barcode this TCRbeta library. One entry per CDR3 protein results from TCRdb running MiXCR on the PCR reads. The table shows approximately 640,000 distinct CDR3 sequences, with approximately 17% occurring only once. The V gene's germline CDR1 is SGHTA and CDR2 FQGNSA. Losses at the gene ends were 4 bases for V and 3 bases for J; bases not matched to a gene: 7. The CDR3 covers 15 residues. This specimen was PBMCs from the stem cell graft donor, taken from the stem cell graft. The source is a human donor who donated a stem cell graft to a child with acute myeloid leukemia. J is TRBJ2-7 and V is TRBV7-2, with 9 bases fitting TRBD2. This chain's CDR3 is CASSWPASGVYEQYF. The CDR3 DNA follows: TGTGCCAGCAGCTGGCCGGCTAGCGGGGTCTACGAGCAGTACTTC. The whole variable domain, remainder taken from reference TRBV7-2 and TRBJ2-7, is GAGVSQSPSNKVTEKGKDVELRCDPISGHTALYWYRQSLGQGLEFLIYFQGNSAPDKSGLPSDRFSAERTGGSVSTLTIQRTQQEDSAVYLCASSWPASGVYEQYFGPGTRLTVT.